The 8 T cell receptor beta chains below all came from one sample that was sequenced in a study of T cell repertoires in ileal Crohn's disease. The method was immunoSEQ multiplex PCR; TCRdb's version includes in-frame clones alone and lacks a portion of them. The sample has 15,000 to 20,000 clones; about three quarters are singletons. Noted time point: inflamed ileum from the surgical specimen. Sequenced input: ileal tissue. All receptors come from an adult with Crohn's disease.

This clone is classed as medium-sized. J is TRBJ2-1 and V is TRBV5-1, with D perhaps matching TRBD2 (6 bases). The CDR3 has 15 amino acids. V dropped 2 bases and J dropped 5 bases, with 14 bases sitting between them. From germline, CDR1 is SGHRS and CDR2 YFSETQ. The CDR3, as DNA: TGCGCCAGCAGCTTACATCCGGGAGCCAACAATGAGCAGTTCTTC. Its translation: CASSLHPGANNEQFF.

The rearrangement uses TRBV27 and TRBJ2-2; TRBD2 matches at 7 bases. This CDR3 is built from 14 residues. Trimming at V came to 7 bases and at J to 5 bases, leaving 7 bases not matched to a gene. CDR1 MNHEY and CDR2 SMNVEV come from the germline V gene (reference sequence). CDR3 amino acids: CASTREGWTGELFF. The CDR3 DNA reads TGTGCCAGCACGAGGGAGGGTTGGACCGGGGAGCTGTTTTTT.

This clone came up a few times. The chain couples TRBV6-1 to TRBJ1-1; the D gene is possibly TRBD1 (5 bases). The ends were cut back, 2 bases at V and 3 bases at J, with 7 bases in the middle. CDR1 and CDR2 from the germline V gene are MNHNS and SASEGT. CDR3 size: 13 residues. CDR3 DNA: TGTGCCAGCAGTGAACTAGGGGACACTGAAGCTTTCTTT. Translation: CASSELGDTEAFF.

The chain employs TRBV19 and TRBJ1-5; D is unclear. Trimming took off 2 bases at V and 3 bases at J, with 5 bases between the two ends. The CDR3 has 13 residues. CDR1 and CDR2 (germline): LNHDA, SQIVND (reference sequence). CDR3 nucleotides: TGTGCCAGTAGTATACGGATCAATCAGCCCCAGCATTTT. Translated: CASSIRINQPQHF.

The chain uses TRBV2 and TRBJ2-7; D is perhaps TRBD1 or TRBD2 (6 bases each). Deletions cut 5 bases from V and 5 bases from J, with 19 bases between. The V gene's germline CDR1 is SNHLY and CDR2 FYNNEI. This CDR3 region has 15 residues. CDR3 DNA: TGTGCCAGCAGTCCCCGGGTGGGGGGCGTGGACGAGCAGTACTTC. Protein: CASSPRVGGVDEQYF.

V and J are TRBV6-4 and TRBJ2-3; 8 nucleotides match TRBD2. Unmatched junction bases numbered 3, after V lost 0 bases and J lost 4 bases. This CDR3 spans 15 amino acids. The germline gives CDR1 MRHNA, CDR2 SNTAGT. The CDR3 DNA reads as TGTGCCAGCAGTGACTCTAGCGGGACCGCAGATACGCAGTATTTT. Amino acids: CASSDSSGTADTQYF.

This clone has only a few counts. The CDR3 loop reads CASSPLGESVYEQYF. In DNA, the CDR3 is TGTGCCAGCTCACCACTGGGAGAATCCGTCTACGAGCAGTACTTC. The chain combines TRBV18 with TRBJ2-7; TRBD2 might be the D (5 bases). CDR3 size: 15 residues. Trimming took 1 base from V and 3 from J, leaving 13 bases between them. The germline gives CDR1 KGHSH, CDR2 LQKENI.

The DNA of the CDR3 is TGTGCCAGTAGTATAGATGGGCAGAACACTGAAGCTTTCTTT. The encoded protein is CASSIDGQNTEAFF. This rearrangement joins TRBV19 to TRBJ1-1; D gene ambiguous. From germline, CDR1 is LNHDA and CDR2 SQIVND (reference sequence). This CDR3 is built from 14 residues. Trimming stripped 0 bases from V and 1 base from J, with 6 bases between.